This paragraph covers one T cell receptor (beta chain) sequence. The antigen remains undetermined. Genomic DNA was the PCR template. Amplification of the beta chain CDR3 used 30 forward and 13 reverse multiplex primers. TCRdb reprocessed the multiplex PCR reads via MiXCR and lists one record per CDR3 protein. The table shows approximately 260,000 distinct CDR3 sequences, with around 47% occurring only once. This sample was included in a study of type 1 and type 2 diabetes patients. Study-wide background: Samples came from type 1 diabetic, type 2 diabetic or nondiabetic people, recruited in China. Sequencing for the whole study yielded 18,976,912 paired-end reads. General observations from the study: Type 2 diabetes patients had few highly-expanded CD4+ clones, median one. Groups were not age- or gender-matched, which may bias interpretation.

In germline, CDR1 is SGHTA, CDR2 FQGTGA. The CDR3 covers 15 residues. The V end was cut by 5 bases, the J end by 3 bases, with 16 bases between. The TCR originated in a young man with type 2 diabetes. The chain recombines TRBV7-3 with TRBJ1-1; D ambiguous. Sequencing used peripheral blood mononuclear cells (PBMCs). The CDR3 loop reads CASSPRPPGDTEAFF. The CDR3 nucleotides read TGTGCCAGCAGCCCCCGACCCCCCGGGGACACTGAAGCTTTCTTT. Based on the CDR3 plus reference TRBV7-3 and TRBJ1-1, the full variable domain is GAGVSQTPSNKVTEKGKYVELRCDPISGHTALYWYRQSLGQGPEFLIYFQGTGAADDSGLPNDRFFAVRPEGSVSTLKIQRTERGDSAVYLCASSPRPPGDTEAFFGQGTRLTVV.